The 4 T cell receptor beta chains given below trace back to one sample, sequenced in a study of Graves' ophthalmopathy and Graves' hyperthyroidism. Using RNA transcripts, the TCR beta CDR3 regions were amplified. Second-round multiplex PCR came after first-round RT-PCR with HTBI primers. TCRdb itself ran the multiplex PCR reads through MiXCR, one entry per CDR3 protein. The table shows around 470,000 distinct CDR3 sequences, with approximately 14% occurring only once. Sequences were obtained from blood. The origin of the receptors is a woman under 40 with Graves' ophthalmopathy.

This clonotype was observed at least ten times. This chain links TRBV19 with TRBJ1-2; 7 bases fit TRBD1. Germline-derived CDR1 and CDR2 are LNHDA and SQIVND (reference sequence). With V trimmed by 3 bases and J by 0 bases, 13 bases remained unmatched. CDR3 length equals 18 residues. The CDR3 DNA sequence: TGTGCCAGTAGTATCCACCTACCCCTACAGGGGACTAACTATGGCTACACCTTC. Translated: CASSIHLPLQGTNYGYTF.

In regard to this clonotype: This may stem from a read error, because a much larger clone lies one nucleotide away. The chain recombines TRBV12-3 or TRBV12-4 with TRBJ1-1, with TRBD1 matching over 11 bases. This CDR3 has 15 residues. The DNA of the CDR3 is TGTGCCAGCAGTTTGGGGGACAGGGGGAACTCTGAAGCTTTCTTT. Translating it yields CASSLGDRGNSEAFF.

There are many counts of this clonotype. The chain combines TRBV30 with TRBJ2-2; unclear D gene. Germline values: CDR1 GTSNPN, CDR2 SVGIG (reference sequence). The CDR3 runs 10 residues. V shed 8 bases and J shed 7 bases, with 8 bases lying between them. The CDR3 DNA follows: TGTGCCCTAGAGATCGGGGAGCTGTTTTTT. Encoded protein: CALEIGELFF.

J is TRBJ1-2 and V is TRBV7-3, with D perhaps TRBD1 (6 bases). CDR1 and CDR2 (germline): SGHTA, FQGTGA. The CDR3 runs 13 residues. Trimming left V 2 bases short and J 8 bases short, with 12 bases between. The DNA for the CDR3 is TGTGCCAGCAGCTTAGGGGGCTCGGGAGGCTACACCTTC. It codes for CASSLGGSGGYTF.